The 9 T cell receptor beta chains given below trace back to one sample, sequenced in a study of beta chain features in type 1 diabetes. Since all of the isolated RNA was reverse transcribed, expressed TCRB transcripts were what got sequenced. The table came from immunoSEQ multiplex PCR; TCRdb's copy has only in-frame clones and leaves some out. The sample lists 200,000 to 250,000 clones; about 14% were seen once. Sequencing was carried out using naive CD4+ T cells from blood. These receptors were taken from a woman aged 40 to 50 in good health.

The chain has TRBV27 and TRBJ2-1; 8 nucleotides line up with TRBD2. The CDR3 is made up of 16 amino acids. V trimming: 2 bases; J trimming: 1 base; junction bases outside the gene matches: 4. The germline V gene has CDR1 MNHEY and CDR2 SMNVEV (reference sequence). CDR3 in amino acids: CASSLVSGASYNEQFF. The CDR3 nucleotides are TGTGCCAGCAGTTTAGTTAGCGGGGCTTCCTACAATGAGCAGTTCTTC.

The CDR3 sequence is CASSSSGGLNEKLFF. The CDR3 nucleotides read TGTGCCAGCAGCTCCTCAGGGGGACTTAATGAAAAACTGTTTTTT. The chain combines TRBV13 with TRBJ1-4; TRBD1 agrees at 7 bases. The CDR3 totals 15 residues. Germline CDR1 and CDR2: PRHDT and FYEKMQ (reference sequence). After removal of 4 bases from V and 4 bases from J, the junction contained 6 bases not matched to a gene. The full variable domain, in which reference TRBV13 and TRBJ1-4 provide the parts outside the CDR3, is AAGVIQSPRHLIKEKRETATLKCYPIPRHDTVYWYQQGPGQDPQFLISFYEKMQSDKGSIPDRFSAQQFSDYHSELNMSSLELGDSALYFCASSSSGGLNEKLFFGSGTQLSVL.

This clone was observed a few times. The CDR3: CASSSGLAGYEQYF. As DNA, the CDR3 is TGCGCCAGCAGCTCAGGACTAGCGGGATACGAGCAGTACTTC. The chain combines TRBV5-1 with TRBJ2-7; 12 positions agree with TRBD2. The CDR3 loop spans 14 amino acids. V gave up 3 bases and J gave up 4 bases; unmatched junction bases: 2. Germline V CDR1 and CDR2: SGHRS, YFSETQ.

This clone occurred a few times. V is TRBV25-1 and J is TRBJ1-1; 9 bases map to TRBD1. V lost 4 bases and J lost 7; bases outside the gene matches: 4. CDR3 length equals 13 residues. Germline CDR1 and CDR2: MGHDK and SYGVNS. CDR3 amino acids: CASSGTGVIEAFF. CDR3 DNA sequence: TGTGCCAGCAGTGGGACAGGGGTTATTGAAGCTTTCTTT.

This clone was observed a few times. The chain combines TRBV19 with TRBJ1-2; D remains ambiguous. The CDR3 loop spans 15 amino acids. Germline CDR1 is LNHDA and CDR2 is SQIVND (reference sequence). V was trimmed by 7 bases and J by 0 bases, leaving 15 bases between them. The CDR3 DNA sequence: TGTGCCAGTAAATTGGTTGGCAGGTCTAACTATGGCTACACCTTC. The encoded protein is CASKLVGRSNYGYTF. The entire variable domain, with the rest obtained from reference TRBV19 and TRBJ1-2, is as follows: DGGITQSPKYLFRKEGQNVTLSCEQNLNHDAMYWYRQDPGQGLRLIYYSQIVNDFQKGDIAEGYSVSREKKESFPLTVTSAQKNPTAFYLCASKLVGRSNYGYTFGSGTRLTVV.

The sample holds a few counts of this clone. The rearrangement links TRBV9 to TRBJ2-5; 7 bases fit TRBD2. CDR1 is SGDLS and CDR2 is YYNGEE in the germline V gene. The junction had 4 bases not matched to a gene; V was cut back by 0 bases and J by 5 bases. CDR3 length equals 14 residues. The CDR3 here is CASSVALGGETQYF. CDR3 bases: TGTGCCAGCAGCGTAGCTCTCGGGGGGGAGACCCAGTACTTC.

The table lists this clone with a few counts. The same CDR3 also results from other DNA sequences found in this sample. This rearrangement joins TRBV11-2 to TRBJ2-3, with TRBD2 matching over 8 bases. CDR3 size: 15 residues. The V and J ends lost 5 bases and 3 bases, in that order; junction bases with no gene match: 7. The V gene's germline CDR1 is SGHAT and CDR2 FQNNGV. The CDR3 region has the DNA TGTGCCAGCAGCCCCCGGGGCGGGGGGACAGATACGCAGTATTTT. Its translation: CASSPRGGGTDTQYF. The whole variable domain, remainder taken from reference TRBV11-2 and TRBJ2-3, is EAGVAQSPRYKIIEKRQSVAFWCNPISGHATLYWYQQILGQGPKLLIQFQNNGVVDDSQLPKDRFSAERLKGVDSTLKIQPAKLEDSAVYLCASSPRGGGTDTQYFGPGTRLTVL.

This clone was detected only a few times. The chain has TRBV7-9 and TRBJ1-6; D gene ambiguous. V was pared by 2 bases and J by 5 bases, with 10 bases between. The germline V gene has CDR1 SEHNR and CDR2 FQNEAQ (reference sequence). This CDR3 has 15 amino acids. The DNA of the CDR3 is TGTGCCAGCAGCTTATCCGGAGGCCATAATTCACCCCTCCACTTT. Translated, it gives CASSLSGGHNSPLHF.

In this sample, this clone turned up a few times. The genes are TRBV6-6 and TRBJ1-2; D is perhaps TRBD1 (5 bases). Germline V CDR1 and CDR2: MNHNY, SVGAGI (reference sequence). V lost 6 bases, J lost 0 bases, and 17 bases lay in between. This CDR3 is built from 16 residues. In DNA form, the CDR3 reads TGTGCCAGCAGAGGCCTGGGGGGTTCAGCTAACTATGGCTACACCTTC. The encoded protein is CASRGLGGSANYGYTF.